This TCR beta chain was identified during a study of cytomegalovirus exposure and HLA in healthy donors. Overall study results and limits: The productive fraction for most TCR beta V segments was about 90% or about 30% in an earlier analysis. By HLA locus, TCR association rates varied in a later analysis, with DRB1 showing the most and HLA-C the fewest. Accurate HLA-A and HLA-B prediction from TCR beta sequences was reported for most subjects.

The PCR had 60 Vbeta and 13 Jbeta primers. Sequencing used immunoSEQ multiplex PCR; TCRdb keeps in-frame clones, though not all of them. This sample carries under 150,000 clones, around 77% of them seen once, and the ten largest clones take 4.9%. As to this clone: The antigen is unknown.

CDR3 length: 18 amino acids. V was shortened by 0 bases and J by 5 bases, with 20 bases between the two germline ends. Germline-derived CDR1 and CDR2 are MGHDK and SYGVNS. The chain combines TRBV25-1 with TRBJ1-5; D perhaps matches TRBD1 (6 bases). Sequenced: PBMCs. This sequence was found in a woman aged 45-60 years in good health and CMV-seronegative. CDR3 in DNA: TGTGCCAGCAGTGAATACAGGGGATATAATGGGTTCGATCAGCCCCAGCATTTT. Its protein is CASSEYRGYNGFDQPQHF.